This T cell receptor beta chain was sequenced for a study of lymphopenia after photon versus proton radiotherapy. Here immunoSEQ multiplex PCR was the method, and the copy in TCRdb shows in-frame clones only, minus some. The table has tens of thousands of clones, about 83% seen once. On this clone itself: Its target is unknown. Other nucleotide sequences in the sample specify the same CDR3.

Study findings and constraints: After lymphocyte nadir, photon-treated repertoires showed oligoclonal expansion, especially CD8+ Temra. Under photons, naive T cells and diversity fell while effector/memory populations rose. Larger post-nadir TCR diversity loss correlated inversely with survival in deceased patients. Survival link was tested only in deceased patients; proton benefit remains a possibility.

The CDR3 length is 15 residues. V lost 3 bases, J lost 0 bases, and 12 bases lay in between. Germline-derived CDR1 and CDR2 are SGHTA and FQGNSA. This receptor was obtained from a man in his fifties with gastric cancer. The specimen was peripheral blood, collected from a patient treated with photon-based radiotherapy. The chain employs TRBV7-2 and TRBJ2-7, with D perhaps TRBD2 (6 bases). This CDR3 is CASSFGGSSSYEQYF. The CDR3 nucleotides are TGTGCCAGCAGCTTTGGGGGGTCCAGCTCCTACGAGCAGTACTTC.